These 24 T cell receptor beta chains came from one sample sequenced in a study of cytomegalovirus exposure and HLA in healthy donors. PCR primers comprised 60 Vbeta and 13 Jbeta primers. Clones were read by immunoSEQ multiplex PCR, and TCRdb kept only the in-frame ones, dropping some. The sample yields 150,000 to 200,000 clones, 70% to 85% seen once. Source material: PBMCs. Source of these receptors: a man in his late teens or twenties in good health and CMV-seronegative.

The chain links TRBV4-1 to TRBJ1-2; 9 bases map to TRBD1. The V segment lost 0 bases and the J segment 8 bases; nucleotides outside the gene matches: 10. The CDR3 length is 16 residues. CDR1 is MGHRA, CDR2 YSYEKL, per germline. CDR3 nucleotide sequence: TGCGCCAGCAGCCAAGATCGGGGACAGGGCTTAAGGGGCTACACCTTC. Protein sequence: CASSQDRGQGLRGYTF.

The rearrangement joins TRBV27 to TRBJ2-7; D might be TRBD2 (6 bases). CDR1 is MNHEY and CDR2 is SMNVEV in the germline V gene (reference sequence). The CDR3 length is 16 residues. V gave up 6 bases and J gave up 4 bases, with 22 bases separating them. In DNA form, the CDR3 reads TGTGCCAGCAGCTACTCCCCAGGGACTTTGGTGTACGAGCAGTACTTC. It yields the protein CASSYSPGTLVYEQYF.

The chain carries TRBV7-2 and TRBJ2-7; 7 bases fit TRBD1. CDR3 length equals 16 residues. Unmatched junction bases numbered 7, after V lost 0 bases and J lost 2 bases. Germline loops: CDR1 SGHTA, CDR2 FQGNSA. The chain's CDR3 is CASSLAGPQGAYEQYF. The CDR3 coding sequence is TGTGCCAGCAGCTTAGCAGGCCCCCAGGGGGCCTACGAGCAGTACTTC.

This chain uses TRBV7-9 with TRBJ1-1; tentative D call: TRBD1 (6 bases). The CDR3 consists of 12 residues. Germline V CDR1 and CDR2: SEHNR, FQNEAQ (reference sequence). Trimming stripped 5 bases from V and 6 bases from J, with 10 bases between. CDR3 protein: CASSPPGAEAFF. The CDR3 nucleotides are TGTGCCAGCAGCCCCCCAGGGGCTGAAGCTTTCTTT.

The V call is TRBV27, the J call TRBJ2-7; 8 bases are a match to TRBD1. V dropped 5 bases and J dropped 0; count of bases not matched to a gene: 6. Germline values: CDR1 MNHEY, CDR2 SMNVEV (reference sequence). The CDR3 consists of 15 residues. CDR3 nucleotide sequence: TGTGCCAGCAGTCCCGGGGACAGGAGCTCCTACGAGCAGTACTTC. Translating it yields CASSPGDRSSYEQYF.

In this sample, this clone turned up once. The rearrangement uses TRBV9 and TRBJ2-1; 10 bases are a match to TRBD2. The length of the CDR3 is 16 residues. J gave up 3 bases and V 4 bases, and 7 bases lay outside the gene matches. CDR1 and CDR2 (germline): SGDLS, YYNGEE. The CDR3 region has the DNA TGTGCCAGCAGCCTAGCGGGAGTCCCCATCTACAATGAGCAGTTCTTC. Translating it yields CASSLAGVPIYNEQFF.

V usage is TRBV19 and J usage is TRBJ2-1; 12 bases fit TRBD2. V shed 6 bases and J 10 bases; nucleotides not matched to a gene: 13. CDR1 is LNHDA, CDR2 SQIVND, per germline (reference sequence). The CDR3 length is 16 residues. The CDR3 reads CASRRVSSGGAWEQFF. The DNA of the CDR3 is TGTGCCAGTAGAAGGGTTTCTAGCGGGGGGGCATGGGAGCAGTTCTTC.

The V and J genes are TRBV15 and TRBJ2-7; 8 bases fit TRBD2. Germline V gene sequence: CDR1 LNHNV, CDR2 YYDKDF (reference sequence). The CDR3 is 16 residues long. Trimming took 4 bases from V and 1 from J; bases not matched to a gene: 9. The CDR3 region is CATSTSTTSGSYEQYF. The CDR3 region has the DNA TGTGCCACCAGCACTAGTACCACTAGCGGATCCTACGAGCAGTACTTC.

The J gene is TRBJ1-2, the V gene TRBV2; the match to TRBD1 covers 7 bases. V was clipped by 6 bases and J by 8 bases; unmatched bases: 15. This CDR3 has 15 residues. CDR1 is SNHLY, CDR2 FYNNEI, per germline. The DNA of the CDR3 is TGTGCCAGCAGGCGGATGGCCGGACAGGAGAGGGGCTACACCTTC. As protein: CASRRMAGQERGYTF.

The chain has TRBV19 and TRBJ1-1; tentative D call: TRBD1 (5 bases). CDR3 length: 14 residues. Trimming shortened V by 7 bases and J by 6 bases, and 18 bases separated the two germline ends. Germline lookup yields CDR1 LNHDA and CDR2 SQIVND (reference sequence). The DNA of the CDR3 is TGTGCCAGTATGGGGCAGACACGTTACGCTGAAGCTTTCTTT. Its translation is CASMGQTRYAEAFF.

This sequence joins TRBV19 and TRBJ1-4; TRBD1 is a possible D gene (6 bases). Germline values: CDR1 LNHDA, CDR2 SQIVND (reference sequence). The CDR3 length is 13 residues. Trimming pared 10 bases from V and 11 bases from J, leaving 20 bases between. The CDR3 coding sequence is TGTGCCACTCAATCCGGATACCAGGGGAAACTGTTTTTT. Translating gives CATQSGYQGKLFF.

This clone was counted a single time. One junction end does not reproduce the germline sequence, and a read error may be involved. The genes are TRBV7-9 and TRBJ2-6; TRBD2 agrees at 8 bases. The germline gives CDR1 SEHNR, CDR2 FQNEAQ (reference sequence). The CDR3 totals 17 residues. CDR3 in DNA: TGTTCCAGCAGCTTATCGAGCGGGAGCCCTGGGGCCAACGTCCTGACTTTC. It translates to CSSSLSSGSPGANVLTF.

V and J are TRBV6-5 and TRBJ2-7; 7 bases agree with TRBD1. Germline V gives CDR1 MNHEY, CDR2 SVGAGI. V shed 6 bases, J shed 0 bases, and the junction held 8 bases outside the gene matches. The CDR3 length is 15 residues. In nucleotides, the CDR3 is TGTGCCAGCAGACAGGGGCGGGCAGTCTCCTACGAGCAGTACTTC. Protein sequence: CASRQGRAVSYEQYF.

The chain uses TRBV7-9 and TRBJ2-6; 8 bases agree with TRBD2. From germline, CDR1 is SEHNR and CDR2 FQNEAQ (reference sequence). V lost 10 bases, J lost 0 bases, and 17 bases stayed unmatched. This CDR3 spans 19 amino acids. In DNA, the CDR3 is TGTGCCACCCTACCGGGGGGGCCTCGACTAAACTCTGGGGCCAACGTCCTGACTTTC. Its protein product is CATLPGGPRLNSGANVLTF.

The chain links TRBV9 to TRBJ2-3; tentative D call: TRBD2 (6 bases). The length of the CDR3 is 15 residues. Germline loops: CDR1 SGDLS, CDR2 YYNGEE. Trimming shortened V by 3 bases and J by 0 bases, and 11 bases separated the two germline ends. The CDR3 coding sequence is TGTGCCAGCAGCGCTACTAGCTCTAGCACAGATACGCAGTATTTT. Translating gives CASSATSSSTDTQYF.

The chain employs TRBV2 and TRBJ1-2, with 7 bases lining up with TRBD1. Germline CDR1 and CDR2: SNHLY and FYNNEI. V dropped 6 bases and J dropped 2; count of bases not matched to a gene: 3. CDR3 size: 13 residues. The CDR3 nucleotides read TGTGCCAGCAGCGCGACAGGGAACTATGGCTACACCTTC. This translates into CASSATGNYGYTF.

The chain couples TRBV11-1 to TRBJ2-7, with 10 bases that match TRBD2. The V gene end was trimmed by 2 bases and the J gene end by 4 bases; junction bases not matched to a gene: 5. The germline gives CDR1 SGHAT, CDR2 FQDESV (reference sequence). The CDR3 contains 15 residues. In DNA, the CDR3 is TGTGCCAGCAGCTTAAACAGCGGGAGGGGGTACGAGCAGTACTTC. Translation gives CASSLNSGRGYEQYF.

The chain is built from TRBV29-1 and TRBJ2-7; the D gene is possibly TRBD2 (6 bases). V was pared by 5 bases and J by 2 bases, with 16 bases between. This CDR3 contains 14 residues. Germline values: CDR1 SQVTM, CDR2 ANQGSEA. CDR3 loop: CSVLSGTPTYEQYF. In nucleotides, the CDR3 is TGCAGCGTTTTATCCGGGACTCCAACCTACGAGCAGTACTTC.

The chain recombines TRBV7-9 with TRBJ2-3; D gene ambiguous. Per germline, CDR1 SEHNR and CDR2 FQNEAQ (reference sequence). This CDR3 is 13 amino acids long. V was shortened by 4 bases and J by 6 bases, with 11 bases between the two germline ends. CDR3 in amino acids: CASSSLTGDTQYF. As DNA, the CDR3 is TGTGCCAGCAGCTCACTGACCGGGGATACGCAGTATTTT.

The chain is built from TRBV19 and TRBJ2-7; 10 bases are a match to TRBD2. V lost 3 bases, J lost 7 bases, and 15 bases stayed unmatched. The CDR3 spans 17 residues. Germline lookup yields CDR1 LNHDA and CDR2 SQIVND (reference sequence). Written as DNA, the CDR3 is TGTGCCAGTAGTATTTTCAGCGGAGCGGGAGGGCCCGGGGAGCAGTACTTC. Protein sequence: CASSIFSGAGGPGEQYF.

The chain employs TRBV7-3 and TRBJ1-3, with 7 bases identical to TRBD1. The J segment lost 4 bases and the V segment lost 4 bases, leaving 7 bases of the junction unmatched. Germline CDR1 and CDR2: SGHTA and FQGTGA. The CDR3 loop spans 15 amino acids. CDR3 DNA: TGTGCCAGCAGCTCGCTCGGACAGGTCGGAAACACCATATATTTT. It yields the protein CASSSLGQVGNTIYF.

CDR3 nucleotides: TGTGCCAGCATCCTTACAGGGGACAACACCGGGGAGCTGTTTTTT. Encoded protein: CASILTGDNTGELFF. The chain has TRBV5-4 and TRBJ2-2, with 7 bases fitting TRBD1. Germline CDR1 and CDR2: SGHNT and YYREEE (reference sequence). This CDR3 is built from 15 residues. J gave up 2 bases and V 6 bases, and 7 bases lay outside the gene matches.

The V and J genes are TRBV30 and TRBJ2-3; possibly TRBD1 for D (5 bases). Germline V gene lookup returns CDR1 GTSNPN and CDR2 SVGIG (reference sequence). CDR3 length: 15 residues. Trimming pared 3 bases from V and 0 bases from J, leaving 13 bases between. This chain's CDR3 is CAWRLGAASTDTQYF. In DNA, the CDR3 is TGTGCCTGGAGACTTGGGGCGGCTAGCACAGATACGCAGTATTTT. Complete variable domain (other parts from reference TRBV30 and TRBJ2-3): SQTIHQWPATLVQPVGSPLSLECTVEGTSNPNLYWYRQAAGRGLQLLFYSVGIGQISSEVPQNLSASRPQDRQFILSSKKLLLSDSGFYLCAWRLGAASTDTQYFGPGTRLTVL.

This rearrangement joins TRBV6-1 to TRBJ1-2, with D perhaps matching TRBD1 (5 bases). CDR1 is MNHNS, CDR2 SASEGT, per germline. V lost 4 bases and J lost 2, with 11 bases in between. The CDR3 has 14 residues. The CDR3 DNA reads TGTGCCAGCAGTGCCGGACACCGCAACTATGGCTACACCTTC. It is translated as CASSAGHRNYGYTF.